This passage covers 3 T cell receptor beta chains from one sample sequenced in a study of PD-L1 blockade in urothelial cancer. Data came from immunoSEQ multiplex PCR; TCRdb stores just in-frame clones and leaves some out. Among about 86,000 clones listed, approximately 87% were seen once. Time point here: pretreatment peripheral blood. The sequencing used PBMCs, collected around atezolizumab (anti-PD-L1) treatment. All receptors derive from a man in his fifties or sixties with urothelial cancer.

This chain uses TRBV5-1 with TRBJ2-5; unclear D gene. Per the germline V gene, CDR1 is SGHRS and CDR2 is YFSETQ. The germline V and J ends were trimmed by 0 bases and 0 bases, with 12 bases remaining between them. The CDR3 runs to 16 residues. The CDR3 DNA reads as TGCGCCAGCAGCTTGGCGGTGGGCCGGTACCAAGAGACCCAGTACTTC. Protein: CASSLAVGRYQETQYF.

V gene TRBV7-2 combines with J gene TRBJ2-3; D is ambiguous. Trimming stripped 7 bases from V and 8 bases from J, with 16 bases between. The CDR3 extends over 13 amino acids. Germline V gene lookup returns CDR1 SGHTA and CDR2 FQGNSA. In DNA, the CDR3 is TGTGCCAGCACGGGTTCATCCGTAGGTACGCAGTATTTT. Translated, it gives CASTGSSVGTQYF.

The genes are TRBV29-1 and TRBJ2-1; TRBD2 agrees at 7 bases. V gave up 1 base and J gave up 3 bases; unmatched junction bases: 3. The CDR3 extends over 14 amino acids. Per the germline V gene, CDR1 is SQVTM and CDR2 is ANQGSEA. The CDR3 nucleotides are TGCAGCGTTGAAGGCGGGAGTGTCTACAATGAGCAGTTCTTC. It translates to CSVEGGSVYNEQFF.